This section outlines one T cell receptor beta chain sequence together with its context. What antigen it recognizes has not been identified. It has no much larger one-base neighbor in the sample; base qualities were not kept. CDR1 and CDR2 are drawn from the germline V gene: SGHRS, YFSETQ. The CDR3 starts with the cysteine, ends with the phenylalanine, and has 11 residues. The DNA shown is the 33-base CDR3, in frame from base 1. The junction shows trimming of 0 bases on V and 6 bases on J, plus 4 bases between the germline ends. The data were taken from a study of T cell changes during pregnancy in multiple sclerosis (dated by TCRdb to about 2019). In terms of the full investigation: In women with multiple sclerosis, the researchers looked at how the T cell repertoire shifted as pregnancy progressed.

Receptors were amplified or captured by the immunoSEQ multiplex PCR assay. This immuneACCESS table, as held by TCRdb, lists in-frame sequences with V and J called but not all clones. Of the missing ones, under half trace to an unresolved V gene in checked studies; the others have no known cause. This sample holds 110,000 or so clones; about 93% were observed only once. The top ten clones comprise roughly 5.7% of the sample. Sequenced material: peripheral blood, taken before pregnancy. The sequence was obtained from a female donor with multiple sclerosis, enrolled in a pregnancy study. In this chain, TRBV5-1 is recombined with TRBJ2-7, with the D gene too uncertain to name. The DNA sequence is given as TGCGCCAGCAGCTTGGGAGGCGAGCAGTACTTC. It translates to CASSLGGEQYF.